Listed here are 17 T cell receptor beta chains from one sample, sequenced in a study of blood T cell repertoires in COVID-19. Method: immunoSEQ multiplex PCR; TCRdb's copy keeps in-frame clones and lacks some. The data hold around 66,000 clones, with roughly 75% observed a single time. The sample comprised peripheral blood. These receptors came from a human donor in a cohort sampled during active COVID-19.

The chain employs TRBV10-3 and TRBJ2-5; 7 bases are shared with TRBD2. CDR1 is ENHRY and CDR2 is SYGVKD in the germline V gene. The V and J ends lost 3 bases and 5 bases, in that order; junction bases with no gene match: 6. This CDR3 spans 14 amino acids. This chain's CDR3 is CAISDRGTTETQYF. As DNA, the CDR3 is TGTGCCATCAGTGATCGGGGGACTACGGAGACCCAGTACTTC.

The V and J genes are TRBV7-3 and TRBJ2-7, with TRBD1 matching over 11 bases. This CDR3 region has 15 residues. Trimming cost V 0 bases and J 4 bases; bases outside gene matches: 2. The germline V gene encodes CDR1 SGHTA and CDR2 FQGTGA. The CDR3 DNA sequence: TGTGCCAGCAGCTTAACGGGACAGGGGGATTACGAGCAGTACTTC. Residues: CASSLTGQGDYEQYF.

This clone was detected only once. The J gene is TRBJ2-5, the V gene TRBV7-3; a weak D match, TRBD1 (6 bases). This CDR3 comprises 14 residues. The germline CDR1 and CDR2 sequences are SGHTA and FQGTGA. The ends were cut back, 5 bases at V and 5 bases at J, with 15 bases in the middle. CDR3 sequence reads: CASSPLGGFETQYF. CDR3 coding DNA: TGTGCCAGCAGCCCACTAGGGGGATTTGAGACCCAGTACTTC. Full variable domain (missing parts from reference TRBV7-3 and TRBJ2-5): GAGVSQTPSNKVTEKGKYVELRCDPISGHTALYWYRQSLGQGPEFLIYFQGTGAADDSGLPNDRFFAVRPEGSVSTLKIQRTERGDSAVYLCASSPLGGFETQYFGPGTRLLVL.

The V call is TRBV7-9, the J call TRBJ2-7, with 11 bases lining up with TRBD2. The CDR3 consists of 15 residues. Per germline, CDR1 SEHNR and CDR2 FQNEAQ (reference sequence). V lost 5 bases to trimming and J lost 6 bases; unmatched junction nucleotides: 9. CDR3 nucleotide sequence: TGTGCCAGCAGCCTCGTCACTAGCGGGAGCCTCGAGCAGTACTTC. Translated: CASSLVTSGSLEQYF.

The chain uses TRBV2 and TRBJ2-1, with TRBD1 matching 8 bases. The V and J ends lost 5 bases and 9 bases, in that order; junction bases with no gene match: 6. Germline V CDR1 and CDR2: SNHLY, FYNNEI. The CDR3 length is 13 residues. CDR3 region: CASSSGQGGEQFF. CDR3 DNA sequence: TGTGCCAGCAGTTCCGGACAGGGTGGTGAGCAGTTCTTC.

The chain joins TRBV30 to TRBJ1-3; no definite D call. From germline, CDR1 is GTSNPN and CDR2 SVGIG (reference sequence). The CDR3 spans 14 residues. The V and J ends lost 0 bases and 3 bases respectively, with 9 bases between them. The CDR3 DNA sequence: TGTGCCTGGAGTGTCTCGAGGGTTGGAAACACCATATATTTT. It codes for CAWSVSRVGNTIYF.

The chain links TRBV29-1 to TRBJ2-7, with TRBD2 as a possible D gene (6 bases). V lost 7 bases to trimming and J lost 6 bases, with 16 bases between them. CDR1 and CDR2 (germline): SQVTM, ANQGSEA. The CDR3 covers 12 residues. CDR3 sequence (DNA): TGCAGCGCAGGACTTCGGGGACTCGAGCAGTACTTC. Protein: CSAGLRGLEQYF.

The rearrangement uses TRBV5-4 and TRBJ2-7; 8 nucleotides align to TRBD2. The trim removed 4 bases at V and 2 bases at J, leaving 17 bases unmatched. CDR1 is SGHNT and CDR2 is YYREEE in the germline V gene (reference sequence). CDR3 size: 18 residues. The CDR3 region has the DNA TGTGCCAGCAGCCGCTCGACTAGCGCCAAAGCAGGGACCTACGAGCAGTACTTC. Protein product: CASSRSTSAKAGTYEQYF.

The CDR3 nucleotides read TGTGCCAGCAGCTTAGATAGCAGTGGGCTAGCGAATGAGCAGTTCTTC. It is translated as CASSLDSSGLANEQFF. This chain links TRBV7-6 with TRBJ2-1, with D tentatively TRBD2 (6 bases). V lost 1 base and J 7 bases, leaving 17 bases between the germline ends. CDR1 and CDR2 (germline): SGHVS, FNYEAQ. This CDR3 has 16 residues. Full variable domain (remainder filled in from reference TRBV7-6 and TRBJ2-1): GAGVSQSPRYKVTKRGQDVALRCDPISGHVSLYWYRQALGQGPEFLTYFNYEAQQDKSGLPNDRFSAERPEGSISTLTIQRTEQRDSAMYRCASSLDSSGLANEQFFGPGTRLTVL.

The chain links TRBV2 to TRBJ1-5, with no clear D. The germline gives CDR1 SNHLY, CDR2 FYNNEI. V was trimmed by 2 bases and J by 3 bases, leaving 8 bases between them. The CDR3 is 14 amino acids. The CDR3 is CASSERRINQPQHF. DNA for the CDR3: TGTGCCAGCAGTGAACGGCGGATCAATCAGCCCCAGCATTTT.

The chain has TRBV4-1 and TRBJ1-1; no clear D. CDR1 and CDR2 from the germline V gene are MGHRA and YSYEKL. V lost 0 bases and J lost 6, with 20 bases in between. The CDR3 contains 17 residues. CDR3 sequence (DNA): TGCGCCAGCAGCCAAGATTTTTCATGGGCACAACTAGCTGAAGCTTTCTTT. It codes for CASSQDFSWAQLAEAFF.

J is TRBJ1-2 and V is TRBV5-1; 9 nucleotides agree with TRBD1. CDR1 and CDR2 from the germline V gene are SGHRS and YFSETQ. This CDR3 has 14 residues. The ends lost 5 bases at V and 8 bases at J; junction bases unmatched: 10. CDR3 sequence (DNA): TGCGCCAGCAGAGACACAGGGGGCGCCTACGGCTACACCTTC. This gives the protein CASRDTGGAYGYTF.

The CDR3: CASSFRGQGGDEKLFF. In nucleotides, the CDR3 is TGTGCCAGCAGTTTTAGGGGACAGGGGGGGGATGAAAAACTGTTTTTT. V is TRBV28 and J is TRBJ1-4; 11 nucleotides match TRBD1. The CDR3 contains 16 residues. Germline V gene lookup returns CDR1 MDHEN and CDR2 SYDVKM. Trimming removed 3 bases from V and 6 bases from J; junction bases left unmatched: 6.

The chain has TRBV3-1 (or the pseudogene TRBV3-2) and TRBJ2-7; a possible D gene is TRBD1 (6 bases). With 5 bases removed from V and 0 bases from J, the gap between germline ends came to 14 bases. CDR3 size: 15 residues. CDR1 is LGHDT and CDR2 is YNNKEL in the germline V gene (reference sequence). The CDR3 is CASSNPTGFSYEQYF. The CDR3 DNA reads as TGTGCCAGCAGCAACCCGACAGGTTTCTCCTACGAGCAGTACTTC.

The gene calls are TRBV9 and TRBJ2-1; D possibly corresponds to TRBD1 (6 bases). CDR3 length equals 14 residues. V lost 0 bases to trimming and J lost 10 bases, with 14 bases between them. Per germline, CDR1 SGDLS and CDR2 YYNGEE. CDR3 DNA: TGTGCCAGCAGCGTAGGGCAGGGGCCCCTAGAGCAGTTCTTC. The encoded protein is CASSVGQGPLEQFF.

This clone was detected only a few times. The gene calls are TRBV5-6 and TRBJ2-5; 11 bases are shared with TRBD1. Trimming removed 4 bases from V and 8 bases from J; junction bases left unmatched: 10. This CDR3 is 15 amino acids long. The germline V gene has CDR1 SGHDT and CDR2 YYEEEE. The CDR3 coding sequence is TGTGCCAGCAGCCGGGACAGGGGGTCTTTGGGAACCCAGTACTTC. Translating it yields CASSRDRGSLGTQYF.

The chain is built from TRBV7-2 and TRBJ1-2; possibly TRBD1 for D (6 bases). CDR1 is SGHTA and CDR2 is FQGNSA in the germline V gene. The CDR3 is 13 residues long. V gave up 1 base and J gave up 3 bases, with 6 bases separating them. CDR3 DNA sequence: TGTGCCAGCAGCTTAGACAGGGACTATGGCTACACCTTC. Its translation: CASSLDRDYGYTF.